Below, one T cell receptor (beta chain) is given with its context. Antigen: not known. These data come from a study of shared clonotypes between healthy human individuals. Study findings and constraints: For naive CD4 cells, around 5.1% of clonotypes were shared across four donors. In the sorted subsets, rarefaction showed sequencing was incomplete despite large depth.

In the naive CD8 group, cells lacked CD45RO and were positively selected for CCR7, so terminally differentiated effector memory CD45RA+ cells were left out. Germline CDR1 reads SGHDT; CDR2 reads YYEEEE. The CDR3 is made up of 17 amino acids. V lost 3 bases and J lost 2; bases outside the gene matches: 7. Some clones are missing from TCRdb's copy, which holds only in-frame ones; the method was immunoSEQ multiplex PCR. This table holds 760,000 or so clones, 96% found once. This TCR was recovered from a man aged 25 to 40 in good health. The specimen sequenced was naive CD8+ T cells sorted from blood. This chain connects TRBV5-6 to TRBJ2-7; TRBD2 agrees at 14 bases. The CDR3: CASSSAGLAGAPYEQYF. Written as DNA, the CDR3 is TGTGCCAGCAGCTCGGCGGGACTAGCGGGAGCTCCCTACGAGCAGTACTTC.